One sample yielded the 2 T cell receptor beta chains listed below, sequenced in a study of shared clonotypes between healthy human individuals (dated by TCRdb to 2019 to 2021). The library was made by the immunoSEQ multiplex PCR assay. Here the immuneACCESS table is served through TCRdb, limited to in-frame sequences with V and J called. Missing clones are a known gap in these copies; in checked studies unresolved V genes cover under half, and the rest lacks a known reason. The sample data list 230,000 or so clones, and 65% of these were observed just once. Roughly 10% of the sample is in the top ten clones. Sequencing was performed on memory CD4+ T cells sorted from blood. Reading the label with the study, this specimen's cell subset or site is: CD45RA-negative fraction. The receptors shown here come from a man aged 25 to 40 in good health.

The chain employs TRBV19 and TRBJ2-7; D is perhaps TRBD1 or TRBD2 (5 bases each). This CDR3 is built from 16 residues. V lost 3 bases to trimming and J lost 4 bases, with 19 bases between them. The germline gives CDR1 LNHDA, CDR2 SQIVND (reference sequence). Here the CDR3 reads CASSMIFPGRVYEQYF. Here the CDR3 DNA reads TGTGCCAGTAGTATGATTTTTCCAGGGCGGGTATACGAGCAGTACTTC.

This clone was observed once. The gene calls are TRBV5-6 and TRBJ2-2; D tentatively reads TRBD1 or TRBD2 (6 bases each). Per germline, CDR1 SGHDT and CDR2 YYEEEE. The ends were cut back, 4 bases at V and 4 bases at J, with 14 bases in the middle. The CDR3 contains 15 residues. The CDR3 reads CASSPTGAGTGELFF. CDR3 bases: TGTGCCAGCAGCCCCACGGGGGCAGGCACCGGGGAGCTGTTTTTT.